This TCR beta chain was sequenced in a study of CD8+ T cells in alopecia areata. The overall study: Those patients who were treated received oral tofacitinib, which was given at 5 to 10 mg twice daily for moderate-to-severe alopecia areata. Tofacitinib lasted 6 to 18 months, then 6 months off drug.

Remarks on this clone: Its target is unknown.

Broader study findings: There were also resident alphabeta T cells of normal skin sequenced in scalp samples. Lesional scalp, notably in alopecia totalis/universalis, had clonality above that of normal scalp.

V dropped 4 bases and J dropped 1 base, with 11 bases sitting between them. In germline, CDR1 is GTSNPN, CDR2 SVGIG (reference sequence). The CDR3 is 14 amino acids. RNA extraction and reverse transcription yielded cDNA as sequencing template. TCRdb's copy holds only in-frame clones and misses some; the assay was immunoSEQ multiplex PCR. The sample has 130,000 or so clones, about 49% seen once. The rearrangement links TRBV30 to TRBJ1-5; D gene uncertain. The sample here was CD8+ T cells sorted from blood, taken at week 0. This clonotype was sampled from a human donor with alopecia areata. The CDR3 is CAWKVGRSNQPQHF. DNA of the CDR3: TGTGCCTGGAAGGTGGGCAGAAGCAATCAGCCCCAGCATTTT.